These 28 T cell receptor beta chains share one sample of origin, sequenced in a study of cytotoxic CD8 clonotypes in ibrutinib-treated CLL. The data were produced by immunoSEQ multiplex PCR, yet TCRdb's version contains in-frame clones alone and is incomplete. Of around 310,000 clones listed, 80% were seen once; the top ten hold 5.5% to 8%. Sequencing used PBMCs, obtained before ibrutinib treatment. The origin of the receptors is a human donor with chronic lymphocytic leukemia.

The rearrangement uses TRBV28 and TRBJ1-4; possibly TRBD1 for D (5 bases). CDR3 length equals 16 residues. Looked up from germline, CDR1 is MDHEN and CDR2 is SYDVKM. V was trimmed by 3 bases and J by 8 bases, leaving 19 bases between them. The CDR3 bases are TGTGCCAGCAGTTTTACGTCCGGGGGTGTAGGGGAAAAACTGTTTTTT. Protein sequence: CASSFTSGGVGEKLFF.

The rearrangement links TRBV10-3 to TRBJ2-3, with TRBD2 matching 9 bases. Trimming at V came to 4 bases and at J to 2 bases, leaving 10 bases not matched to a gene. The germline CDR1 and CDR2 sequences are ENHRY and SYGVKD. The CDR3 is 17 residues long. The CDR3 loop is CAISAELTSGYTDTQYF. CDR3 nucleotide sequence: TGTGCCATCAGTGCCGAACTGACTAGCGGATACACAGATACGCAGTATTTT.

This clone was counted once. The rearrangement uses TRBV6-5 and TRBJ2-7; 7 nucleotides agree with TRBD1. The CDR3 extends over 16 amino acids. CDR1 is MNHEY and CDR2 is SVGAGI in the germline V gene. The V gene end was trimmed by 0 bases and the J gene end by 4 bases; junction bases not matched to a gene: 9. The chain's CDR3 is CASSYSGGEIVYEQYF. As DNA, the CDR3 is TGTGCCAGCAGTTACTCAGGGGGCGAAATTGTTTACGAGCAGTACTTC.

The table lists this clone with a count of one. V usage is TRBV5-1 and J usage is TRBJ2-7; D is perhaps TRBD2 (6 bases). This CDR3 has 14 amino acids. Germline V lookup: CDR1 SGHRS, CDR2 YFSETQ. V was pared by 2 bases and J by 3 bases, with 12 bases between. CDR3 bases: TGCGCCAGCAGCTTAGGACTACTTGGCTACGAGCAGTACTTC. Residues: CASSLGLLGYEQYF.

The CDR3 loop reads CASSSGEGANEQYF. In DNA, the CDR3 is TGTGCCAGTAGTAGCGGGGAGGGAGCCAACGAGCAGTACTTC. V gene TRBV19 combines with J gene TRBJ2-7; 7 bases line up with TRBD2. Unmatched junction bases numbered 8, after V lost 4 bases and J lost 5 bases. The CDR3 spans 14 residues. Germline V gene lookup returns CDR1 LNHDA and CDR2 SQIVND (reference sequence).

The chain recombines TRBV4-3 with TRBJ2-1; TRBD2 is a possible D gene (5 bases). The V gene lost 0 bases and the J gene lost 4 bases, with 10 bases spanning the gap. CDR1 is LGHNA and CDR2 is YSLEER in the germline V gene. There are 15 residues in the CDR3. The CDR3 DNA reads TGCGCCAGCAGCCAAGATTCAACGGGATACAATGAGCAGTTCTTC. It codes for CASSQDSTGYNEQFF.

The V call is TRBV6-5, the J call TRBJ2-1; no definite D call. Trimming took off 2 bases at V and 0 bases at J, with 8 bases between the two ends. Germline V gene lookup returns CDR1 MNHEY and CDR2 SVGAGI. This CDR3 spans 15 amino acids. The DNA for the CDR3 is TGTGCCAGCAGTTACCAGACTGTCTCCTACAATGAGCAGTTCTTC. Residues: CASSYQTVSYNEQFF.

CDR3 in amino acids: CASSMGRGPPRETQYF. The CDR3 DNA is TGTGCCAGTAGTATGGGCCGCGGACCCCCACGGGAGACCCAGTACTTC. The V gene is TRBV19, the J gene TRBJ2-5; D unclear. Per germline, CDR1 LNHDA and CDR2 SQIVND (reference sequence). The V and J ends lost 3 bases and 5 bases respectively, with 19 bases between them. The length of the CDR3 is 16 residues.

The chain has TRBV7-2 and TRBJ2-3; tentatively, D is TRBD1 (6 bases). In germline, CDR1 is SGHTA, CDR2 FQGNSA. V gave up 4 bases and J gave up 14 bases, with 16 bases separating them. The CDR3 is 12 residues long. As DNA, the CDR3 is TGTGCCAGCAGCTACCGGGACAAACGCCCGTATTTT. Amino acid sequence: CASSYRDKRPYF.

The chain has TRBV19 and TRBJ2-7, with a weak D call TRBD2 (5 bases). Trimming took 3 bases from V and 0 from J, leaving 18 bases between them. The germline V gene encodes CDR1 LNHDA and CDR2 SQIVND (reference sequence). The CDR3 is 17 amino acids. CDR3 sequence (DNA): TGTGCCAGTAGTATCCGATTGGTAGCGCTGAGCTCCTACGAGCAGTACTTC. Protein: CASSIRLVALSSYEQYF.

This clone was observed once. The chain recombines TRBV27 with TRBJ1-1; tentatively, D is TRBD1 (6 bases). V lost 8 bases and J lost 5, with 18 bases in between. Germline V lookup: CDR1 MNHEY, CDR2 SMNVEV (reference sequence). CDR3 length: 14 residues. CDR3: CASGLGGAFTEAFF. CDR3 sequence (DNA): TGTGCCAGCGGCTTAGGGGGGGCCTTTACTGAAGCTTTCTTT.

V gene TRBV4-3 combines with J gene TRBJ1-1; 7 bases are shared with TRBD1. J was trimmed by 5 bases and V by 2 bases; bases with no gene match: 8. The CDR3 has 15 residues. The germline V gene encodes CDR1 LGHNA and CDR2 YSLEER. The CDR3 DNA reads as TGCGCCAGCAGCCAATTGTCAGGGGGGGGGACTGAAGCTTTCTTT. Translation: CASSQLSGGGTEAFF.

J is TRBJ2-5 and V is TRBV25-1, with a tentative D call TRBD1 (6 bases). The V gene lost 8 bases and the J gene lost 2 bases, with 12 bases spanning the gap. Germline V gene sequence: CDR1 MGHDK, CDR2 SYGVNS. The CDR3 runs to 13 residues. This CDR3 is CASGQMQQETQYF. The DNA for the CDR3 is TGTGCCAGCGGACAGATGCAACAAGAGACCCAGTACTTC.

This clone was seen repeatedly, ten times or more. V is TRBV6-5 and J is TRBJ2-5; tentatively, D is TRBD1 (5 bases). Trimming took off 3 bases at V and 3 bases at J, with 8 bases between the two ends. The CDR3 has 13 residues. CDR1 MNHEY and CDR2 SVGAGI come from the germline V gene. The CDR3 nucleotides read TGTGCCAGCAGTTATTCCAGGGAAGAGACCCAGTACTTC. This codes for CASSYSREETQYF.

The CDR3 sequence is CSVVLLGSNQPQHF. CDR3 sequence (DNA): TGCAGCGTTGTCCTTCTGGGCAGCAATCAGCCCCAGCATTTT. V and J are TRBV29-1 and TRBJ1-5; D remains ambiguous. Germline CDR1 reads SQVTM; CDR2 reads ANQGSEA. The length of the CDR3 is 14 residues. V was cut by 4 bases and J by 1 base, with 11 bases left in between.

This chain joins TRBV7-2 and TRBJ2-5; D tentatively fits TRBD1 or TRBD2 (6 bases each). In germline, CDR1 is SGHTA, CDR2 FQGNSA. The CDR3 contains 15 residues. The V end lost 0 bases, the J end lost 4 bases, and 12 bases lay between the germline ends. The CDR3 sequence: CASSLAGGRAETQYF. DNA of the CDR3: TGTGCCAGCAGCTTAGCGGGGGGCAGGGCAGAGACCCAGTACTTC.

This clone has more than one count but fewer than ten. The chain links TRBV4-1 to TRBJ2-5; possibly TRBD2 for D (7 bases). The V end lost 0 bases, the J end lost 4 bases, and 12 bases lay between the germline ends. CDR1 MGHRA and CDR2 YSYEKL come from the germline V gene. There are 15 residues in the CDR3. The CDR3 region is CASSQDRGAGETQYF. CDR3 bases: TGCGCCAGCAGCCAAGATCGGGGGGCAGGAGAGACCCAGTACTTC.

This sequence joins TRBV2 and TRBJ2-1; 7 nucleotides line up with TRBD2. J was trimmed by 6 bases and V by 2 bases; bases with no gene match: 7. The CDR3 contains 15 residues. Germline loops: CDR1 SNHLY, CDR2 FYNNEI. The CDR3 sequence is CASSEFGLDRNEQFF. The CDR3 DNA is TGTGCCAGCAGTGAATTTGGACTAGACCGCAATGAGCAGTTCTTC.

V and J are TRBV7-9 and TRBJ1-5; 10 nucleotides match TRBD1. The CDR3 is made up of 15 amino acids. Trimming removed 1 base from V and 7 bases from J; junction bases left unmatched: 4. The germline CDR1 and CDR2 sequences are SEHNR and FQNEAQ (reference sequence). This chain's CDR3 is CASSLGQGAQQPQHF. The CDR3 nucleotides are TGTGCCAGCAGCTTAGGACAGGGGGCGCAGCAGCCCCAGCATTTT. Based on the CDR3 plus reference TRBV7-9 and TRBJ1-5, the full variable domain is DTGVSQNPRHKITKRGQNVTFRCDPISEHNRLYWYRQTLGQGPEFLTYFQNEAQLEKSRLLSDRFSAERPKGSFSTLEIQRTEQGDSAMYLCASSLGQGAQQPQHFGDGTRLSIL.

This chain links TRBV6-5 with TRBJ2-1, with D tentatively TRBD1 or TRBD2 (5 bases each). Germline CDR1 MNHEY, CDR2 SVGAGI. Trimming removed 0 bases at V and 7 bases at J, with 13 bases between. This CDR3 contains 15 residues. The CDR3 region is CASSYSYLGVNEQFF. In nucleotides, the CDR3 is TGTGCCAGCAGTTACTCCTACTTGGGGGTTAATGAGCAGTTCTTC.

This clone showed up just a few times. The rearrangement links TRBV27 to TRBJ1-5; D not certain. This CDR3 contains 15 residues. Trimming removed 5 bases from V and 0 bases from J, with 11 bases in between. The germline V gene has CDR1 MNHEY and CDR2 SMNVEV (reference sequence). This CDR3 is CASSIGGYSNQPQHF. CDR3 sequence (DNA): TGTGCCAGCAGTATAGGAGGCTATAGCAATCAGCCCCAGCATTTT.

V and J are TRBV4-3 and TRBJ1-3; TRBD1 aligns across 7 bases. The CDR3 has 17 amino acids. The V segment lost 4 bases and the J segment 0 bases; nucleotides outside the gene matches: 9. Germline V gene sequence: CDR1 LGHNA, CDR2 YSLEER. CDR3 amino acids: CASSRTWDSLSGNTIYF. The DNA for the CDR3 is TGCGCCAGCAGCCGGACTTGGGACAGTCTCTCTGGAAACACCATATATTTT.

The CDR3 coding sequence is TGCAGTGCTCTGACACGTACTGAAGCTTTCTTT. It specifies CSALTRTEAFF. The chain joins TRBV20-1 to TRBJ1-1; no reliable D call. The CDR3 length is 11 residues. Germline CDR1 DFQATT, CDR2 SNEGSKA (reference sequence). V gave up 5 bases and J gave up 5 bases, with 9 bases separating them.

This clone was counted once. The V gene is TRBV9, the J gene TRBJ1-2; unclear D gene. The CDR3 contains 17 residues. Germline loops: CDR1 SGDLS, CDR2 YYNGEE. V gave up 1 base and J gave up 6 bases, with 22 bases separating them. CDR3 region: CASSVFPNGEGPDGYTF. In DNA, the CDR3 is TGTGCCAGCAGCGTATTTCCAAATGGCGAGGGTCCTGATGGCTACACCTTC.

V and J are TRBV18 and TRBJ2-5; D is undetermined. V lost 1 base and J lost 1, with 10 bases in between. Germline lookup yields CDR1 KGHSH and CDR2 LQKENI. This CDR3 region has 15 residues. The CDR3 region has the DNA TGTGCCAGCTCACCACTGTGGGCGGCCCAAGAGACCCAGTACTTC. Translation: CASSPLWAAQETQYF.

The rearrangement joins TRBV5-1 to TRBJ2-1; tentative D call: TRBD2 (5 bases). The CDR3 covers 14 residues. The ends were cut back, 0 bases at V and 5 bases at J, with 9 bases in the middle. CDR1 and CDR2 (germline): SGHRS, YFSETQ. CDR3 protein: CASSLVRENNEQFF. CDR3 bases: TGCGCCAGCAGCTTGGTACGGGAAAACAATGAGCAGTTCTTC.

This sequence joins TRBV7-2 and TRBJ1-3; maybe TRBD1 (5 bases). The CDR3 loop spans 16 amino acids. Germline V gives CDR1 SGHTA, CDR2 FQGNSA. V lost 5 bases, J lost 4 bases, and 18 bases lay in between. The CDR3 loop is CASSIGGFRGGNTIYF. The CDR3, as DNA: TGTGCCAGCAGCATCGGGGGGTTTCGGGGAGGAAACACCATATATTTT.

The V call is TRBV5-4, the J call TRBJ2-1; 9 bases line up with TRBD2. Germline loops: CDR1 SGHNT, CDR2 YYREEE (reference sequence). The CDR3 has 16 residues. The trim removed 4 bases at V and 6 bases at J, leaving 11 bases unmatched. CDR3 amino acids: CASSPGTSLRSNEQFF. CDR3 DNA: TGTGCCAGCAGCCCCGGGACTAGCCTGAGGAGCAATGAGCAGTTCTTC.